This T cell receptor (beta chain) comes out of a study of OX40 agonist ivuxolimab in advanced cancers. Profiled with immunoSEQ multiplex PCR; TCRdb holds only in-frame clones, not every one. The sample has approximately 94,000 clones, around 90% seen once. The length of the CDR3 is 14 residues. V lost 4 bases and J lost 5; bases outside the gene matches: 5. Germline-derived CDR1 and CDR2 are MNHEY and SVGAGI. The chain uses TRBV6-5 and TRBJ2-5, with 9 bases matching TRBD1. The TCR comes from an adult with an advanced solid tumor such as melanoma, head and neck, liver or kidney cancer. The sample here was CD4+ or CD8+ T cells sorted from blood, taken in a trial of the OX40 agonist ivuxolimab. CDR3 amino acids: CASSSHRGRETQYF. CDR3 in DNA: TGTGCCAGCAGTTCCCACAGGGGGCGGGAGACCCAGTACTTC.